The 23 T cell receptor beta chains presented below share a single source sample, sequenced in a study of response to subunit inactivated influenza vaccine. TCRdb re-analysed the RT-PCR reads in MiXCR, keeping a single row per CDR3 protein. This repertoire shows approximately 700,000 distinct CDR3 sequences, 15% to 17% found once; its top ten account for under 14%. Here the sequenced sample was PBMCs from blood, taken less than 13 days after vaccination. These receptors were taken from a man in his forties or fifties who received an inactivated influenza vaccine.

The genes are TRBV7-2 and TRBJ1-1; possible D gene TRBD1, 5 bases. Germline assignment: CDR1 SGHTA and CDR2 FQGNSA. The V end lost 5 bases, the J end lost 4 bases, and 17 bases lay between the germline ends. CDR3 size: 15 residues. CDR3 amino acids: CASSPEGLSGTEAFF. For the CDR3, the DNA is TGTGCCAGCAGCCCGGAGGGGTTAAGTGGCACTGAAGCTTTCTTT.

There are a few counts of this clonotype. V and J are TRBV7-9 and TRBJ2-3, with 12 bases that match TRBD2. Germline V gene sequence: CDR1 SEHNR, CDR2 FQNEAQ (reference sequence). Trimming at V came to 6 bases and at J to 6 bases, leaving 10 bases not matched to a gene. This CDR3 is 16 amino acids long. Here the CDR3 DNA reads TGTGCCAGCAGTCCTACTAGCGGGAGGTCTCTGGATACGCAGTATTTT. Protein: CASSPTSGRSLDTQYF.

This clonotype was seen a few times. The chain is built from TRBV15 and TRBJ1-6, with 7 nucleotides matching TRBD1. Trimming removed 4 bases from V and 8 bases from J; junction bases left unmatched: 8. Germline CDR1 LNHNV, CDR2 YYDKDF (reference sequence). The CDR3 loop spans 15 amino acids. CDR3 amino acids: CATSTMDRSYSPLHF. The CDR3 DNA sequence: TGTGCCACCAGCACGATGGACAGGTCATATTCACCCCTCCACTTT.

The chain uses TRBV7-6 and TRBJ2-3, with 10 bases matching TRBD2. The CDR3 is 20 amino acids. Germline loops: CDR1 SGHVS, CDR2 FNYEAQ. V dropped 1 base and J dropped 3; count of bases not matched to a gene: 16. This CDR3 reads CASSLGAPIYTSGKTDTQYF. The CDR3 DNA follows: TGTGCCAGCAGCTTAGGAGCCCCGATCTATACTAGCGGGAAAACAGATACGCAGTATTTT.

There are a few counts of this clonotype. The V gene is TRBV20-1, the J gene TRBJ2-3; 7 bases match TRBD2. This CDR3 comprises 13 residues. The ends lost 6 bases at V and 3 bases at J; junction bases unmatched: 6. Germline loops: CDR1 DFQATT, CDR2 SNEGSKA (reference sequence). The CDR3 DNA follows: TGCAGTGCGTCGGTCGGGAGGACAGATACGCAGTATTTT. Translating gives CSASVGRTDTQYF.

This clonotype was found a few times. CDR3 in amino acids: CSAQIRTGVQPQHF. In DNA form, the CDR3 reads TGCAGTGCACAGATCAGGACAGGGGTTCAGCCCCAGCATTTT. The chain couples TRBV20-1 to TRBJ1-5; 9 bases match TRBD1. Germline values: CDR1 DFQATT, CDR2 SNEGSKA (reference sequence). CDR3 length: 14 amino acids. Trimming cost V 6 bases and J 6 bases; bases outside gene matches: 9.

This clonotype turned up a few times. V and J are TRBV21-1 and TRBJ2-1; the D call of TRBD2 is as the table states it, not checked on the DNA. TRBV21-1 is annotated as a pseudogene. The CDR3 spans 15 residues. DNA of the CDR3: TGTGCCAGCAGCCCGGACAGCCTGGGGCCCTACGAGCAGTTCTTC. Its protein product is CASSPDSLGPYEQFF.

At least ten counts were recorded for this clonotype. The chain joins TRBV28 to TRBJ2-2, with D tentatively TRBD1 (5 bases). The V and J ends lost 4 bases and 3 bases respectively, with 21 bases between them. CDR3 length: 18 amino acids. Germline V CDR1 and CDR2: MDHEN, SYDVKM. This CDR3 is CASSSIWIGQGHTGELFF. DNA for the CDR3: TGTGCCAGCAGTTCAATCTGGATAGGGCAGGGCCACACCGGGGAGCTGTTTTTT.

This clonotype was seen a handful of times. The chain uses TRBV20-1 and TRBJ1-2; D remains unclear. Germline V CDR1 and CDR2: DFQATT, SNEGSKA (reference sequence). V dropped 2 bases and J dropped 8 bases, with 9 bases sitting between them. The CDR3 runs to 11 residues. This CDR3 is CSARQAGGYTF. The CDR3 nucleotides are TGCAGTGCTAGACAGGCGGGCGGCTACACCTTC.

J is TRBJ2-3 and V is TRBV6-5; the match to TRBD1 covers 8 bases. CDR3 size: 14 residues. Germline V gene data show CDR1 as MNHEY and CDR2 as SVGAGI. Trimming removed 2 bases from V and 11 bases from J; junction bases left unmatched: 9. The CDR3 loop reads CASSYTRTGNQQYF. The DNA of the CDR3 is TGTGCCAGCAGTTACACAAGGACAGGGAATCAGCAGTATTTT.

This clonotype appeared a few times. V gene TRBV4-3 combines with J gene TRBJ2-7; 8 bases match TRBD1. Germline loops: CDR1 LGHNA, CDR2 YSLEER. Trimming at V came to 0 bases and at J to 4 bases, leaving 11 bases not matched to a gene. The CDR3 runs 17 residues. The chain's CDR3 is CASSQDLFQGALYEQYF. In DNA, the CDR3 is TGCGCCAGCAGCCAAGATCTATTCCAGGGGGCGCTTTACGAGCAGTACTTC.

In its sample, this clonotype was seen many times. The chain is built from TRBV4-3 and TRBJ1-3; no reliable D call. Per the germline V gene, CDR1 is LGHNA and CDR2 is YSLEER. The CDR3 spans 16 residues. Trimming took off 1 base at V and 3 bases at J, with 13 bases between the two ends. CDR3 sequence: CASSQAFGQLGNTIYF. CDR3 bases: TGCGCCAGCAGCCAAGCTTTTGGGCAACTTGGAAACACCATATATTTT.

CDR3 protein: CAWSRGGGLLEKLFF. In DNA, the CDR3 is TGTGCCTGGAGCCGAGGGGGGGGGCTTCTGGAAAAACTGTTTTTT. The J gene is TRBJ1-4, the V gene TRBV30; TRBD1 is a possible D gene (6 bases). Trimming removed 3 bases from V and 8 bases from J, with 19 bases in between. Germline CDR1 GTSNPN, CDR2 SVGIG (reference sequence). This CDR3 contains 15 residues.

The rearrangement uses TRBV28 and TRBJ2-1; 10 nucleotides agree with TRBD2. There are 15 residues in the CDR3. CDR1 and CDR2 from the germline V gene are MDHEN and SYDVKM. Trimming at V came to 5 bases and at J to 8 bases, leaving 9 bases not matched to a gene. CDR3 bases: TGTGCCAGCAGTGGCTTCCTAGCGGGAGCCTATGAGCAGTTCTTC. Amino acids: CASSGFLAGAYEQFF.

The V call is TRBV6-2 or TRBV6-3, the J call TRBJ2-1; 9 positions match TRBD2. In germline, CDR1 is MNHEY, CDR2 SVGEGT. V was pared by 7 bases and J by 5 bases, with 12 bases of the junction left unmatched. The CDR3 has 16 amino acids. This CDR3 reads CASISPWLAGNNEQFF. The CDR3 DNA reads TGTGCCAGCATTTCACCCTGGCTAGCGGGAAACAATGAGCAGTTCTTC.

This clonotype has more than one count but fewer than ten. The V and J genes are TRBV14 and TRBJ2-5; TRBD1 agrees at 7 bases. CDR3 size: 15 residues. The junction had 8 bases not matched to a gene; V was cut back by 4 bases and J by 3 bases. CDR1 is SGHDN, CDR2 FVKESK, per germline. The CDR3 protein is CASSPGQPKEETQYF. DNA of the CDR3: TGTGCCAGCAGCCCGGGACAGCCTAAGGAAGAGACCCAGTACTTC. The whole variable domain, filled in from reference TRBV14 and TRBJ2-5, reads EAGVTQFPSHSVIEKGQTVTLRCDPISGHDNLYWYRRVMGKEIKFLLHFVKESKQDESGMPNNRFLAERTGGTYSTLKVQPAELEDSGVYFCASSPGQPKEETQYFGPGTRLLVL.

This clonotype was counted between two and nine times. V usage is TRBV6-1 and J usage is TRBJ2-2, with D possibly matching TRBD2 (7 bases). Trimming removed 7 bases from V and 4 bases from J, with 10 bases in between. The CDR3 runs 13 residues. Germline V gene lookup returns CDR1 MNHNS and CDR2 SASEGT. The CDR3 coding sequence is TGTGCCAGCAAGCGGGACACCACCGGGGAGCTGTTTTTT. Translating it yields CASKRDTTGELFF.

The chain couples TRBV4-1 to TRBJ2-5, with a tentative D call TRBD1 (5 bases). The CDR3 extends over 15 amino acids. Trimming shortened V by 0 bases and J by 6 bases, and 14 bases separated the two germline ends. Germline CDR1 and CDR2: MGHRA and YSYEKL. Here the CDR3 reads CASSQDGARAQTQYF. CDR3 coding DNA: TGCGCCAGCAGCCAAGATGGGGCTAGAGCCCAGACCCAGTACTTC.

This clonotype was seen only a few times. This chain joins TRBV20-1 and TRBJ1-2, with no clear D. The ends were cut back, 2 bases at V and 0 bases at J, with 10 bases in the middle. The germline V gene encodes CDR1 DFQATT and CDR2 SNEGSKA (reference sequence). The CDR3 is 14 amino acids. DNA for the CDR3: TGCAGTGCTAGAATGGACTTAGCTAACTATGGCTACACCTTC. Protein sequence: CSARMDLANYGYTF.

The chain recombines TRBV7-8 with TRBJ2-2, with 11 positions matching TRBD2. The CDR3 is made up of 16 amino acids. Germline V gene lookup returns CDR1 SGHVS and CDR2 FQNEAQ. Trimming at V came to 7 bases and at J to 4 bases, leaving 8 bases not matched to a gene. The CDR3 DNA sequence: TGTGCCAGCACCATTAGCGGGGGGGCCAGCACCGGGGAGCTGTTTTTT. Residues: CASTISGGASTGELFF.

The chain couples TRBV6-6 to TRBJ2-2; unclear D gene. The CDR3 sequence is 12 residues long. Trimming cost V 6 bases and J 7 bases, with 9 bases left between them. The V gene's germline CDR1 is MNHNY and CDR2 SVGAGI (reference sequence). This chain's CDR3 is CASRAIYGELFF. CDR3 sequence (DNA): TGTGCCAGCAGGGCTATATACGGGGAGCTGTTTTTT.

This clonotype was detected only a few times. The chain has TRBV18 and TRBJ1-2; the D is unclear. Trimming cost V 3 bases and J 4 bases, with 12 bases left between them. The CDR3 is 14 amino acids. Germline-derived CDR1 and CDR2 are KGHSH and LQKENI. The CDR3 nucleotides are TGTGCCAGCTCACCCGAAGCAGCAACCTATGGCTACACCTTC. Its protein product is CASSPEAATYGYTF.

This clonotype was recorded at least ten times. The chain uses TRBV4-3 and TRBJ2-2; tentatively, D is TRBD1 (6 bases). CDR1 and CDR2 from the germline V gene are LGHNA and YSLEER. V was clipped by 1 base and J by 3 bases, with 12 bases between them. This CDR3 contains 16 residues. For the CDR3, the DNA is TGCGCCAGCAGCCAAGCGTGGGGACATTACACCGGGGAGCTGTTTTTT. Translated, it gives CASSQAWGHYTGELFF.